These T cell receptor beta chains were read from a single sample in a study of T cell responses to AZD1222 COVID-19 vaccine. Repertoires were generated with immunoSEQ multiplex PCR, while TCRdb's copy carries only in-frame clones and drops some. The table records about 110,000 clones, approximately 86% of them present only once. The material was peripheral blood, obtained on day 0 of MenACWY control vaccination. Receptors were obtained from an adult in good health. Both conserved end residues are part of each CDR3. Fields, in order: V gene, J gene, D gene, clone size, CDR3 protein, CDR3 DNA. A D gene is named only where the DNA matches it firmly. Clone size is given for some rows only: seen once, a few or many times, or a class if the clone is expanded.

v_call: TRBV10-3
j_call: TRBJ1-5
d_call: NA
clone_size: NA
cdr3_aa: CAISESQGIQPQHF
cdr3_nt: TGTGCCATCAGTGAGTCACAGGGTATCCAGCCCCAGCATTTT

v_call: TRBV7-9
j_call: TRBJ2-1
d_call: NA
clone_size: NA
cdr3_aa: CASSLGAGDQREQFF
cdr3_nt: TGTGCCAGCAGCTTAGGGGCAGGGGATCAACGTGAGCAGTTCTTC

v_call: TRBV29-1
j_call: TRBJ2-5
d_call: NA
clone_size: few
cdr3_aa: CSVEDTGSETQYF
cdr3_nt: TGCAGCGTTGAAGATACAGGGTCAGAGACCCAGTACTTC

v_call: TRBV9
j_call: TRBJ1-2
d_call: NA
clone_size: few
cdr3_aa: CASSVAPGSNYGYTF
cdr3_nt: TGTGCCAGCAGCGTAGCACCCGGGTCTAACTATGGCTACACCTTC

v_call: TRBV5-1
j_call: TRBJ2-2
d_call: NA
clone_size: NA
cdr3_aa: CASSRVSAMDTGELFF
cdr3_nt: TGCGCCAGCAGCCGCGTGAGTGCGATGGACACCGGGGAGCTGTTTTTT

v_call: TRBV6-5
j_call: TRBJ1-6
d_call: NA
clone_size: NA
cdr3_aa: CASTLATGIGSPLHF
cdr3_nt: TGTGCCAGCACATTAGCCACAGGAATTGGTTCACCCCTCCACTTT

v_call: TRBV18
j_call: TRBJ1-1
d_call: TRBD1
clone_size: NA
cdr3_aa: CASSTGENTEAFF
cdr3_nt: TGTGCCAGCTCAACAGGGGAGAACACTGAAGCTTTCTTT

v_call: TRBV30
j_call: TRBJ1-3
d_call: NA
clone_size: NA
cdr3_aa: CAWSPGFESGNTIYF
cdr3_nt: TGTGCCTGGAGTCCAGGGTTTGAATCTGGAAACACCATATATTTT

v_call: TRBV7-2
j_call: TRBJ2-2
d_call: TRBD2
clone_size: NA
cdr3_aa: CASSLDGGSANTGELFF
cdr3_nt: TGTGCCAGCAGCTTAGACGGGGGGTCTGCGAACACCGGGGAGCTGTTTTTT

v_call: TRBV7-9
j_call: TRBJ2-7
d_call: NA
clone_size: few
cdr3_aa: CASSPTGGNRVSAYEQYF
cdr3_nt: TGTGCCAGCAGCCCGACCGGGGGGAACAGGGTTTCCGCCTACGAGCAGTACTTC

v_call: TRBV7-3
j_call: TRBJ1-1
d_call: NA
clone_size: NA
cdr3_aa: CASSPALSTGPNTEAFF
cdr3_nt: TGTGCCAGCAGCCCGGCCCTCTCCACAGGGCCGAACACTGAAGCTTTCTTT

v_call: TRBV28
j_call: TRBJ1-1
d_call: NA
clone_size: NA
cdr3_aa: CASSYRDYLNTEAFF
cdr3_nt: TGTGCCAGCAGTTACCGAGATTATCTGAACACTGAAGCTTTCTTT

v_call: TRBV28
j_call: TRBJ2-7
d_call: NA
clone_size: NA
cdr3_aa: CATQLRALTYEQYF
cdr3_nt: TGTGCCACCCAACTCCGGGCCTTAACCTACGAGCAGTACTTC

v_call: TRBV19
j_call: TRBJ1-1
d_call: NA
clone_size: NA
cdr3_aa: CASSFRTAEAFF
cdr3_nt: TGTGCCAGTAGCTTCCGGACAGCTGAAGCTTTCTTT

v_call: TRBV28
j_call: TRBJ1-5
d_call: NA
clone_size: once
cdr3_aa: CASGSLWMGSNQPQHF
cdr3_nt: TGTGCCAGCGGGTCCTTATGGATGGGCTCTAATCAGCCCCAGCATTTT

v_call: TRBV3-1/TRBV3-2
j_call: TRBJ1-1
d_call: NA
clone_size: NA
cdr3_aa: CASSSGTGRAFF
cdr3_nt: TGTGCCAGCAGCTCAGGGACCGGGCGAGCTTTCTTT

v_call: TRBV5-1
j_call: TRBJ2-7
d_call: NA
clone_size: NA
cdr3_aa: CASSLDVSTYEQYF
cdr3_nt: TGCGCCAGCAGCTTGGATGTCAGTACCTACGAGCAGTACTTC

v_call: TRBV6-5
j_call: TRBJ2-1
d_call: TRBD2
clone_size: NA
cdr3_aa: CASSYSSGGEVDEQFF
cdr3_nt: TGTGCCAGCAGTTACTCCTCGGGGGGTGAGGTGGATGAGCAGTTCTTC

v_call: TRBV19
j_call: TRBJ1-6
d_call: NA
clone_size: NA
cdr3_aa: CASSMVRESNSPLHF
cdr3_nt: TGTGCCAGTAGTATGGTCCGGGAGTCTAATTCACCCCTCCACTTT

v_call: TRBV6-5
j_call: TRBJ2-7
d_call: NA
clone_size: NA
cdr3_aa: CASSYWAGEAYEQYF
cdr3_nt: TGTGCCAGCAGTTACTGGGCTGGGGAGGCCTACGAGCAGTACTTC

v_call: TRBV2
j_call: TRBJ1-2
d_call: NA
clone_size: few
cdr3_aa: CASSPQSNYGYTF
cdr3_nt: TGTGCCAGCAGCCCCCAATCTAACTATGGCTACACCTTC

v_call: TRBV7-2
j_call: TRBJ2-3
d_call: TRBD1
clone_size: NA
cdr3_aa: CASSPGGWSTDTQYF
cdr3_nt: TGTGCCAGCAGCCCAGGGGGCTGGAGCACAGATACGCAGTATTTT

v_call: TRBV19
j_call: TRBJ1-4
d_call: NA
clone_size: NA
cdr3_aa: CASSKSLGSEKLFF
cdr3_nt: TGTGCCAGTAGTAAGAGTCTCGGATCCGAAAAACTGTTTTTT

v_call: TRBV30
j_call: TRBJ2-5
d_call: NA
clone_size: NA
cdr3_aa: CAWDQQETQYF
cdr3_nt: TGTGCCTGGGACCAGCAAGAGACCCAGTACTTC

v_call: TRBV7-2
j_call: TRBJ1-1
d_call: NA
clone_size: NA
cdr3_aa: CASSFRWGGRAEAFF
cdr3_nt: TGTGCCAGCAGCTTCCGTTGGGGTGGGAGGGCTGAAGCTTTCTTT

v_call: TRBV6-5
j_call: TRBJ2-7
d_call: TRBD2
clone_size: NA
cdr3_aa: CASIRGLGGYEQYF
cdr3_nt: TGTGCCAGCATCAGAGGACTAGGTGGCTACGAGCAGTACTTC

v_call: TRBV6-5
j_call: TRBJ1-2
d_call: NA
clone_size: NA
cdr3_aa: CASSSPRFSRGYTF
cdr3_nt: TGTGCCAGCAGTTCCCCGCGTTTCTCAAGGGGCTACACCTTC

v_call: TRBV19
j_call: TRBJ2-7
d_call: NA
clone_size: NA
cdr3_aa: CASTQTNSYEQYF
cdr3_nt: TGTGCCAGTACGCAAACAAACTCCTACGAGCAGTACTTC

v_call: TRBV7-6
j_call: TRBJ2-3
d_call: TRBD1
clone_size: NA
cdr3_aa: CASSLPTGGEGTDTQYF
cdr3_nt: TGTGCCAGCAGCTTACCGACAGGGGGCGAGGGCACAGATACGCAGTATTTT

v_call: TRBV19
j_call: TRBJ2-7
d_call: NA
clone_size: NA
cdr3_aa: CASSIETGGMDEQYF
cdr3_nt: TGTGCCAGTAGTATAGAGACAGGCGGGATGGACGAGCAGTACTTC

v_call: TRBV5-5
j_call: TRBJ1-6
d_call: TRBD1
clone_size: NA
cdr3_aa: CASSSGTAGIPDLHF
cdr3_nt: TGTGCCAGCAGCTCTGGGACAGCCGGGATCCCAGACCTCCACTTT

v_call: TRBV15
j_call: TRBJ2-5
d_call: NA
clone_size: NA
cdr3_aa: CATSRELFQETQYF
cdr3_nt: TGTGCCACCAGCAGAGAACTGTTCCAAGAGACCCAGTACTTC

v_call: TRBV13
j_call: TRBJ2-1
d_call: TRBD2
clone_size: NA
cdr3_aa: CASSFNGAGAGNEQFF
cdr3_nt: TGTGCCAGCAGCTTCAATGGGGCGGGAGCGGGGAATGAGCAGTTCTTC

v_call: TRBV5-6
j_call: TRBJ2-7
d_call: NA
clone_size: NA
cdr3_aa: CASSLGWGTTYEQYF
cdr3_nt: TGTGCCAGCAGCTTGGGGTGGGGCACGACCTACGAGCAGTACTTC

v_call: TRBV10-2
j_call: TRBJ2-1
d_call: TRBD2
clone_size: NA
cdr3_aa: CASTLAGGYNEQFF
cdr3_nt: TGCGCCAGCACCCTAGCGGGGGGGTACAATGAGCAGTTCTTC

v_call: TRBV27
j_call: TRBJ2-1
d_call: TRBD1
clone_size: NA
cdr3_aa: CASSLIGRQGVVEQFF
cdr3_nt: TGTGCCAGCAGTTTAATCGGGAGACAGGGGGTTGTTGAGCAGTTCTTC

v_call: TRBV28
j_call: TRBJ1-2
d_call: TRBD1
clone_size: NA
cdr3_aa: CASSLGRGRLVDYGYTF
cdr3_nt: TGTGCCAGCAGTTTAGGCAGGGGGCGGTTGGTAGACTATGGCTACACCTTC

v_call: TRBV19
j_call: TRBJ1-4
d_call: NA
clone_size: NA
cdr3_aa: CASSIQATNEKLFF
cdr3_nt: TGTGCCAGTAGTATACAGGCGACTAATGAAAAACTGTTTTTT

v_call: TRBV5-1
j_call: TRBJ2-2
d_call: NA
clone_size: NA
cdr3_aa: CASSPTGPGELFF
cdr3_nt: TGCGCCAGCAGCCCAACAGGGCCCGGGGAGCTGTTTTTT

v_call: TRBV6-1
j_call: TRBJ2-1
d_call: TRBD1
clone_size: NA
cdr3_aa: CASSEAGQVNNEQFF
cdr3_nt: TGTGCCAGCAGTGAAGCGGGACAGGTGAACAATGAGCAGTTCTTC

v_call: TRBV5-8
j_call: TRBJ1-2
d_call: NA
clone_size: NA
cdr3_aa: CASSLPNLGLAGYTF
cdr3_nt: TGTGCCAGCAGCTTGCCAAACTTGGGTCTCGCTGGCTACACCTTC

v_call: TRBV15
j_call: TRBJ2-7
d_call: TRBD1
clone_size: NA
cdr3_aa: CATSRERQGLYEQYF
cdr3_nt: TGTGCCACCAGCAGAGAAAGACAGGGCTTATACGAGCAGTACTTC

v_call: TRBV6-2/TRBV6-3
j_call: TRBJ1-2
d_call: TRBD1
clone_size: few
cdr3_aa: CASSRGQAPYGYTF
cdr3_nt: TGTGCCAGCAGCCGCGGACAGGCTCCCTATGGCTACACCTTC

v_call: TRBV6-6
j_call: TRBJ1-6
d_call: TRBD1
clone_size: NA
cdr3_aa: CASTYPPGQNNSPLHF
cdr3_nt: TGTGCCAGCACCTACCCCCCGGGACAGAATAATTCACCCCTCCACTTT

v_call: TRBV30
j_call: TRBJ1-2
d_call: NA
clone_size: NA
cdr3_aa: CAYGRQGGYTF
cdr3_nt: TGTGCTTATGGACGGCAGGGAGGCTACACCTTC

v_call: TRBV4-1
j_call: TRBJ2-1
d_call: NA
clone_size: NA
cdr3_aa: CASSQAPWRAPNNEQFF
cdr3_nt: TGCGCCAGCAGCCAAGCCCCGTGGAGGGCCCCAAACAATGAGCAGTTCTTC

v_call: TRBV27
j_call: TRBJ2-3
d_call: TRBD2
clone_size: NA
cdr3_aa: CASSFRGLAGPRDTQYF
cdr3_nt: TGTGCCAGCAGTTTTCGGGGACTAGCGGGCCCTCGGGATACGCAGTATTTT

v_call: TRBV28
j_call: TRBJ1-2
d_call: TRBD1
clone_size: NA
cdr3_aa: CAIYVFGQGNYGYTF
cdr3_nt: TGTGCCATCTACGTTTTTGGACAGGGAAACTATGGCTACACCTTC

v_call: TRBV30
j_call: TRBJ2-1
d_call: NA
clone_size: once
cdr3_aa: CAWSLGTGNEQFF
cdr3_nt: TGTGCCTGGAGTTTGGGGACTGGGAATGAGCAGTTCTTC

v_call: TRBV11-2
j_call: TRBJ1-6
d_call: NA
clone_size: NA
cdr3_aa: CASSPGLVNSPLHF
cdr3_nt: TGTGCCAGCAGCCCCGGATTGGTTAATTCACCCCTCCACTTT

v_call: TRBV27
j_call: TRBJ2-3
d_call: NA
clone_size: NA
cdr3_aa: CASSLGGHTDTQYF
cdr3_nt: TGTGCCAGCAGTTTAGGTGGCCACACAGATACGCAGTATTTT

v_call: TRBV7-9
j_call: TRBJ1-1
d_call: NA
clone_size: NA
cdr3_aa: CASSPSGGDSNTEAFF
cdr3_nt: TGTGCCAGCAGCCCCTCGGGGGGAGACAGTAACACTGAAGCTTTCTTT

v_call: TRBV7-8
j_call: TRBJ2-1
d_call: NA
clone_size: NA
cdr3_aa: CASSLAGGNEQFF
cdr3_nt: TGTGCCAGCAGCTTAGCCGGCGGCAATGAGCAGTTCTTC

v_call: TRBV28
j_call: TRBJ1-2
d_call: TRBD1
clone_size: NA
cdr3_aa: CASSPPDRGNSDDGYTF
cdr3_nt: TGTGCCAGCAGTCCCCCAGACAGGGGCAATTCAGACGATGGCTACACCTTC

v_call: TRBV6-5
j_call: TRBJ1-2
d_call: NA
clone_size: NA
cdr3_aa: CASSTPREYGYTF
cdr3_nt: TGTGCCAGCAGTACCCCACGGGAATATGGCTACACCTTC

v_call: TRBV4-1
j_call: TRBJ1-2
d_call: NA
clone_size: NA
cdr3_aa: CASSQDPQENGYTF
cdr3_nt: TGCGCCAGCAGCCAAGATCCACAGGAGAATGGCTACACCTTC

v_call: TRBV7-2
j_call: TRBJ1-5
d_call: NA
clone_size: NA
cdr3_aa: CASSSLHQPQHF
cdr3_nt: TGTGCCAGCAGCTCTTTACATCAGCCCCAGCATTTT

v_call: TRBV4-2
j_call: TRBJ2-7
d_call: TRBD1
clone_size: NA
cdr3_aa: CASSQGQGTVHEQYF
cdr3_nt: TGTGCCAGCAGCCAAGGACAGGGGACGGTTCACGAGCAGTACTTC